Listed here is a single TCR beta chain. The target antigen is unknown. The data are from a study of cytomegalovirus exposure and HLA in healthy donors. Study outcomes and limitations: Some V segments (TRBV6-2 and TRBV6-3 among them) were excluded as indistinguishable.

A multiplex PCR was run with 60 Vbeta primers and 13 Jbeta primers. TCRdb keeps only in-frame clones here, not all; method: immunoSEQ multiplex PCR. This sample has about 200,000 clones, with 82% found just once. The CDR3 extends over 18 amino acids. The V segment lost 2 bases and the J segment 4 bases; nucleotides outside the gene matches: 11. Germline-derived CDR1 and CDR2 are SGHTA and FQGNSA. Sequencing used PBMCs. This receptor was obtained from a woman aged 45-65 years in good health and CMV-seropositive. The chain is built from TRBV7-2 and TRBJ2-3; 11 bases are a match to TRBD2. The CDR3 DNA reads TGTGCCAGCAGCTTATTGGGGTGGGGTAGCGGGGGGGCAGATACGCAGTATTTT. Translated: CASSLLGWGSGGADTQYF.